This is a list of T cell receptor beta chains from one sample in a study of CD8 T cells in Susac syndrome. One entry per CDR3 protein results from TCRdb running MiXCR on the immunoSEQ multiplex PCR reads. The sample has over 140,000 distinct CDR3 sequences, 95% seen once; the top ten hold more than 0.14%. The sequenced sample was CD4+ T cells from PBMCs. The origin of the receptors is a human donor with Susac syndrome. CDR3s include the opening cysteine and the closing phenylalanine or tryptophan. Each record gives: clone size, J gene, D gene, V gene, CDR3 protein, CDR3 DNA. D genes are given only for firm matches. Not all rows give a size; the values are once, few, many and, for expanded clones, a class.

>.|TRBJ1-6|.|TRBV5-1
CASSERQDLPLHF
TGCGCCAGCAGCGAACGACAGGATTTACCCCTCCACTTT
>.|TRBJ2-7|.|TRBV5-1
CASSLGPVSSAEQYF
TGCGCCAGCAGCTTGGGGCCCGTTTCTTCAGCGGAGCAGTACTTC
>.|TRBJ1-2|.|TRBV3-1
CASSQGGVMRLGGYTF
TGTGCCAGCAGCCAAGGGGGGGTTATGAGATTGGGGGGCTACACCTTC
>.|TRBJ1-2|.|TRBV20-1
CSASIFAGDGYTF
TGCAGTGCTAGTATCTTCGCAGGGGATGGCTACACCTTC
>.|TRBJ2-7|.|TRBV18
CASSPRISGRYYEQYF
TGTGCCAGCTCACCCCGGATTAGCGGACGATACTACGAGCAGTACTTC
>.|TRBJ1-5|TRBD1|TRBV28
CATGAGQGSFQPQHF
TGTGCCACCGGCGCCGGACAGGGGAGTTTTCAGCCCCAGCATTTT
>.|TRBJ1-5|.|TRBV29-1
CSVEMGVGQPQHF
TGCAGCGTTGAGATGGGGGTAGGGCAGCCCCAGCATTTT
>.|TRBJ2-5|.|TRBV15
CATSRDTYGETQYF
TGTGCCACCAGCAGAGACACTTACGGGGAGACCCAGTACTTC
>.|TRBJ1-1|TRBD1|TRBV7-9
CASSLGDRAEAFF
TGTGCCAGCAGCTTAGGGGACAGGGCTGAAGCTTTCTTT
>.|TRBJ2-1|TRBD2|TRBV7-2
CASRPGLAGDEQFF
TGTGCCAGCAGACCAGGACTAGCGGGGGATGAGCAGTTCTTC
>.|TRBJ2-3|.|TRBV9
CASTLLESTDTQYF
TGTGCCAGCACCTTGCTGGAGAGCACAGATACGCAGTATTTT
>.|TRBJ1-5|TRBD1|TRBV24-1
CATSNSRDRVYQPQHF
TGTGCCACCAGTAATAGCCGGGACAGGGTCTATCAGCCCCAGCATTTT
>.|TRBJ2-1|.|TRBV7-3
CASSPPGGQNNEQFF
TGTGCCAGCAGCCCCCCCGGGGGGCAAAACAATGAGCAGTTCTTC
>.|TRBJ2-1|TRBD1|TRBV25-1
CASSENRPGQGTYNEQFF
TGTGCCAGCAGTGAAAACCGCCCCGGACAGGGGACCTACAATGAGCAGTTCTTC
>.|TRBJ1-2|.|TRBV20-1
CSALKGSSSGYTF
TGCAGTGCGTTGAAAGGGTCGTCGAGTGGCTACACCTTC
>.|TRBJ1-5|.|TRBV20-1
CSAQAGNQPQHF
TGCAGTGCTCAAGCGGGCAATCAGCCCCAGCATTTT
>.|TRBJ1-5|.|TRBV19
CASSIDLGDNQPQHF
TGTGCCAGTAGTATCGACTTGGGTGACAATCAGCCCCAGCATTTT
>.|TRBJ2-5|TRBD2|TRBV3-1
CASSQASGRSSQYF
TGTGCCAGCAGCCAAGCTAGCGGGAGGTCCTCCCAGTACTTC
>.|TRBJ2-3|TRBD2|TRBV29-1
CSVRLAVGADTQYF
TGCAGCGTTCGACTAGCGGTAGGAGCAGATACGCAGTATTTT
>.|TRBJ1-1|.|TRBV20-1
CSATGRVTEAFF
TGCAGTGCTACAGGGAGGGTCACTGAAGCTTTCTTT
>.|TRBJ2-1|.|TRBV9
CASSDGRTNNEQFF
TGTGCCAGCAGCGACGGACGGACTAACAATGAGCAGTTCTTC
>.|TRBJ2-1|.|TRBV7-8
CASTPNPGKGINEQFF
TGTGCCAGCACCCCCAACCCGGGGAAAGGTATCAATGAGCAGTTCTTC
>once|TRBJ1-4|.|TRBV30
CAWGGLEKLFF
TGTGCCTGGGGAGGTTTAGAAAAACTGTTTTTT
>.|TRBJ2-7|TRBD1|TRBV7-9
CASSRRDRVDEQYF
TGTGCCAGCAGCCGACGGGACAGGGTCGACGAGCAGTACTTC
>.|TRBJ2-7|TRBD1|TRBV2
CASSRPGQGQYF
TGTGCCAGCAGTCGTCCCGGACAGGGGCAGTACTTC
>.|TRBJ2-2|.|TRBV2
CASSDRRIGELFF
TGTGCCAGCAGTGATCGACGGATCGGGGAGCTGTTTTTT
>.|TRBJ1-5|TRBD1|TRBV12-3/TRBV12-4
CASSRTQGADSNQPQHF
TGTGCCAGCAGTCGAACACAGGGGGCGGATAGCAATCAGCCCCAGCATTTT
>.|TRBJ1-5|.|TRBV29-1
CSVVGQPNQPQHF
TGCAGCGTTGTAGGACAGCCCAATCAGCCCCAGCATTTT
>.|TRBJ1-6|TRBD1|TRBV30
CAWSTPSTGNSPLHF
TGTGCCTGGAGCACTCCCTCGACAGGGAATTCACCCCTCCACTTT
>.|TRBJ2-3|TRBD2|TRBV30
CAWTYQRGRGAPDTQYF
TGTGCCTGGACGTACCAGCGGGGGCGCGGGGCCCCAGATACGCAGTATTTT
>.|TRBJ2-7|TRBD1|TRBV5-1
CASTPGGAGSYEQYF
TGCGCCAGCACGCCAGGGGGCGCGGGCTCCTACGAGCAGTACTTC
>.|TRBJ2-1|.|TRBV12-3/TRBV12-4
CASSFLDSGQFF
TGTGCCAGCAGTTTTCTAGACTCCGGGCAGTTCTTC
>few|TRBJ2-1|.|TRBV6-2/TRBV6-3
CASTSTQTAGGQFF
TGTGCCAGCACCTCCACTCAGACGGCCGGGGGGCAGTTCTTC
>.|TRBJ2-2|.|TRBV28
CASSWGAAHTGELFF
TGTGCCAGCAGTTGGGGGGCAGCCCACACCGGGGAGCTGTTTTTT
>.|TRBJ2-7|TRBD1|TRBV9
CASSAAPGQIYEQYF
TGTGCCAGCAGCGCCGCACCGGGACAGATCTACGAGCAGTACTTC
>.|TRBJ2-3|.|TRBV18
CASSPTNTQYF
TGTGCCAGCTCACCAACGAATACGCAGTATTTT
>.|TRBJ2-5|TRBD2|TRBV20-1
CSAGRTSGIQETQYF
TGCAGTGCTGGGAGGACTAGCGGTATACAAGAGACCCAGTACTTC
>.|TRBJ2-5|TRBD2|TRBV2
CASSGLARETQYF
TGTGCCAGCAGTGGACTAGCGCGGGAGACCCAGTACTTC
>.|TRBJ1-1|.|TRBV20-1
CSAREDSRGTEAFF
TGCAGTGCTAGGGAGGATTCCCGAGGGACTGAAGCTTTCTTT
>.|TRBJ2-5|.|TRBV29-1
CSAEGHRYQETQYF
TGCAGCGCTGAGGGACATCGGTACCAAGAGACCCAGTACTTC
>.|TRBJ2-2|.|TRBV19
CASRRLDTGELFF
TGTGCCAGTAGACGATTGGACACCGGGGAGCTGTTTTTT